This entry features one TCR beta chain sequence. This sample was included in a study of blood T cell repertoires in COVID-19. Study overall: The United States, Italy and Spain supplied acute and convalescent COVID-19 samples.

Under the authors' procedure: Amplifying reference gene primers gave estimates of nucleated cell counts. Profiled with immunoSEQ multiplex PCR; TCRdb holds only in-frame clones, not every one. The V and J calls and clone size were taken over from that table, and D and trimming were inferred from the DNA. The table has fewer than 70,000 clones, around 93% seen once. Per germline, CDR1 MDHEN and CDR2 SYDVKM. The CDR3 length is 15 residues. V lost 5 bases to trimming and J lost 0 bases, with 11 bases between them. The sample consisted of peripheral blood. This rearrangement joins TRBV28 to TRBJ1-3; D remains ambiguous. This receptor was obtained from a man aged 45-65 years with active COVID-19. CDR3 sequence reads: CASSPPGISGNTIYF. The CDR3 DNA reads TGTGCCAGCAGTCCGCCCGGGATCTCTGGAAACACCATATATTTT.